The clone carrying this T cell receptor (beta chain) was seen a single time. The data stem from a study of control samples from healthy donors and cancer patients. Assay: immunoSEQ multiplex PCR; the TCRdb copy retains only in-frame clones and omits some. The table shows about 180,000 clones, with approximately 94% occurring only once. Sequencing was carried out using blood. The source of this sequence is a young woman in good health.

The CDR3 protein is CASSFLARFTNYGYTF. Here the CDR3 DNA reads TGTGCCAGCAGCTTTCTGGCGCGCTTTACTAACTATGGCTACACCTTC. The V and J genes are TRBV5-5 and TRBJ1-2; D gene unclear. The germline V gene encodes CDR1 SGHKS and CDR2 YYEKEE (reference sequence). The CDR3 sequence is 16 residues long. Trimming took off 2 bases at V and 0 bases at J, with 14 bases between the two ends.